Listed here are 16 T cell receptor beta chains from one sample, sequenced in a study of technical replicates of blood from several donors. Some clones are missing from TCRdb's copy, which holds only in-frame ones; the method was immunoSEQ multiplex PCR. The sample carries about 69,000 clones, about 87% recorded once. What was sequenced was PBMCs. The receptors here all came from a human donor in good health. Some clones in this sample may be carry-over from other donors' samples.

Comments on this clone: At one end the junction does not follow the germline gene, possibly because of a read error. The chain joins TRBV10-2 to TRBJ2-7; the match to TRBD2 covers 7 bases. CDR3 length: 13 residues. Germline CDR1 WSHSY, CDR2 SAAADI. The CDR3 here is CASSGGSSNEQYF. The CDR3 DNA sequence: TGCGCCAGCAGCGGCGGGAGCTCCAACGAGCAGTACTTC.

The V and J genes are TRBV27 and TRBJ2-7; perhaps TRBD1 as D (6 bases). The CDR3 sequence is 14 residues long. Germline loops: CDR1 MNHEY, CDR2 SMNVEV (reference sequence). V was shortened by 4 bases and J by 2 bases, with 12 bases between the two germline ends. The CDR3 DNA sequence: TGTGCCAGCAGTTGGACAGAGAGTACCTACGAGCAGTACTTC. This encodes CASSWTESTYEQYF.

V gene TRBV4-3 combines with J gene TRBJ1-5; D might be TRBD1 (5 bases). V was pared by 0 bases and J by 5 bases, with 17 bases between. This CDR3 comprises 17 residues. The V gene's germline CDR1 is LGHNA and CDR2 YSLEER. The CDR3 sequence is CASSQELGSGSDQPQHF. The DNA of the CDR3 is TGCGCCAGCAGCCAAGAGTTAGGGTCAGGGTCGGATCAGCCCCAGCATTTT.

The chain recombines TRBV6-1 with TRBJ1-5, with a tentative D call TRBD1 (5 bases). Germline V gene lookup returns CDR1 MNHNS and CDR2 SASEGT. Trimming left V 5 bases short and J 2 bases short, with 10 bases between. This CDR3 is built from 14 residues. CDR3 residues: CASSPGMGNQPQHF. The CDR3 DNA is TGTGCCAGCAGTCCAGGGATGGGCAATCAGCCCCAGCATTTT.

In this sample, this clone turned up a few times. This chain links TRBV7-8 with TRBJ2-1; tentatively, D is TRBD1 (6 bases). In germline, CDR1 is SGHVS, CDR2 FQNEAQ. The CDR3 is made up of 14 amino acids. The V end was cut by 2 bases, the J end by 3 bases, with 8 bases between. The CDR3 sequence is CASSLRTVYNEQFF. The CDR3 bases are TGTGCCAGCAGCTTACGGACAGTCTACAATGAGCAGTTCTTC.

The chain links TRBV13 to TRBJ1-1, with a tentative D call TRBD1 (6 bases). CDR1 is PRHDT, CDR2 FYEKMQ, per germline (reference sequence). V gave up 3 bases and J gave up 7 bases, with 39 bases separating them. The CDR3 has 22 amino acids. As DNA, the CDR3 is TGTGCCAGCAGCTTTAGAGGTATATTCTGGGGGCAGCAGGTTGGAAGTACCAGTGAAGCTTTCTTT. Translation gives CASSFRGIFWGQQVGSTSEAFF.

V gene TRBV2 combines with J gene TRBJ2-7, with unresolved D. The CDR3 extends over 12 amino acids. V was cut by 4 bases and J by 2 bases, with 6 bases left in between. Per the germline V gene, CDR1 is SNHLY and CDR2 is FYNNEI. CDR3 DNA sequence: TGTGCCAGCAGTGCTACGGCCTACGAGCAGTACTTC. Amino acids: CASSATAYEQYF.

The genes are TRBV30 and TRBJ2-1; possibly TRBD2 for D (6 bases). This CDR3 is built from 12 residues. V was shortened by 7 bases and J by 4 bases, with 11 bases between the two germline ends. Germline lookup yields CDR1 GTSNPN and CDR2 SVGIG (reference sequence). The CDR3 coding sequence is TGTGCCTATTCGCGGGGTTACAATGAGCAGTTCTTC. Its translation: CAYSRGYNEQFF.

There are a few counts of this clone. The chain couples TRBV30 to TRBJ2-7; D is perhaps TRBD2 (6 bases). Germline CDR1 GTSNPN, CDR2 SVGIG (reference sequence). Trimming removed 4 bases at V and 4 bases at J, with 14 bases between. The CDR3 has 13 amino acids. CDR3 coding DNA: TGTGCCTGGAATCCGGGGGAGAGATACGAGCAGTACTTC. This encodes CAWNPGERYEQYF.

The V gene is TRBV7-2, the J gene TRBJ1-4; possibly TRBD1 for D (6 bases). V lost 5 bases, J lost 5 bases, and 12 bases lay in between. CDR1 and CDR2 (germline): SGHTA, FQGNSA. The CDR3 extends over 14 amino acids. The CDR3 coding sequence is TGTGCCAGCAGCGCGACAGGTCGGAATGAAAAACTGTTTTTT. As protein: CASSATGRNEKLFF.

J is TRBJ2-3 and V is TRBV2, with TRBD2 matching 10 bases. Germline CDR1 SNHLY, CDR2 FYNNEI. The CDR3 has 16 amino acids. J was trimmed by 0 bases and V by 6 bases; bases with no gene match: 6. CDR3 protein: CASSPGLAVSTDTQYF. The CDR3 DNA follows: TGTGCCAGCAGCCCCGGACTAGCGGTCAGCACAGATACGCAGTATTTT.

The V and J genes are TRBV6-1 and TRBJ1-2; TRBD1 might be the D (6 bases). The V gene lost 6 bases and the J gene lost 11 bases, with 19 bases spanning the gap. The CDR3 consists of 13 residues. CDR1 and CDR2 from the germline V gene are MNHNS and SASEGT. CDR3: CASSQGEGVRYTF. The CDR3 nucleotides are TGTGCCAGCAGCCAGGGTGAGGGGGTGCGGTACACCTTC.

Concerning this clone: At the DNA level, this CDR3 is encoded by other sequences in the same sample as well. V gene TRBV5-6 combines with J gene TRBJ2-1, with no clear D. There are 11 residues in the CDR3. Germline V CDR1 and CDR2: SGHDT, YYEEEE. The V gene lost 3 bases and the J gene lost 4 bases, with 2 bases spanning the gap. The CDR3: CASSSYNEQFF. CDR3 nucleotide sequence: TGTGCCAGCAGCTCATACAATGAGCAGTTCTTC.

The chain links TRBV15 to TRBJ1-3, with D perhaps TRBD1 (6 bases). The CDR3 is made up of 15 amino acids. Trimming removed 3 bases from V and 9 bases from J, with 18 bases in between. Germline V gives CDR1 LNHNV, CDR2 YYDKDF (reference sequence). CDR3 protein: CATSSGTGGSGTIYF. In nucleotides, the CDR3 is TGTGCCACCAGCAGCGGTACGGGGGGCAGTGGCACCATATATTTT.

The chain has TRBV13 and TRBJ1-1; the D is unclear. CDR1 PRHDT and CDR2 FYEKMQ come from the germline V gene (reference sequence). This CDR3 is 13 amino acids long. Trimming removed 5 bases from V and 1 base from J, with 8 bases in between. This CDR3 is CASSQDTNTEAFF. The CDR3 DNA reads TGTGCCAGCAGCCAAGACACGAACACTGAAGCTTTCTTT.

This clone has a single count. The rearrangement links TRBV5-6 to TRBJ2-7, with 7 bases fitting TRBD1. Germline trimming cut 4 bases from V and 3 bases from J; bases unmatched to any gene: 7. The CDR3 runs to 14 residues. The germline V gene has CDR1 SGHDT and CDR2 YYEEEE. In DNA, the CDR3 is TGTGCCAGCAGCAGAGACAGGGTGGGCTACGAGCAGTACTTC. Translated, it gives CASSRDRVGYEQYF.